The 14 T cell receptor beta chains below all came from one sample that was sequenced in a study of blood T cell repertoires in COVID-19. Measured with immunoSEQ multiplex PCR; TCRdb has only the in-frame clones, and not every one. Of approximately 200,000 clones detected, more than 70% appear once; the ten largest clones hold about 7%. Sequenced material: PBMCs or T cells enriched from blood (not recorded which). The receptors were gathered from a woman in her thirties or forties with acute COVID-19.

The DNA of the CDR3 is TGTGCCAGCAGTGAAGCCGTCGGGTTGGTGTATGGCTACACCTTC. Protein product: CASSEAVGLVYGYTF. J is TRBJ1-2 and V is TRBV2; D is ambiguous. There are 15 residues in the CDR3. V lost 0 bases, J lost 5 bases, and 13 bases lay in between. Germline V gives CDR1 SNHLY, CDR2 FYNNEI.

This chain connects TRBV19 to TRBJ1-5; TRBD1 matches 11 bases. The CDR3 contains 17 residues. Germline trimming cut 7 bases from V and 9 bases from J; bases unmatched to any gene: 17. Germline V CDR1 and CDR2: LNHDA, SQIVND (reference sequence). The CDR3 region has the DNA TGTGCCAGTACTCATTTTTCAGGACAGGGGGCCCCGGGGCCCCAGCATTTT. Its translation: CASTHFSGQGAPGPQHF. The entire variable domain, with the rest obtained from reference TRBV19 and TRBJ1-5, is as follows: DGGITQSPKYLFRKEGQNVTLSCEQNLNHDAMYWYRQDPGQGLRLIYYSQIVNDFQKGDIAEGYSVSREKKESFPLTVTSAQKNPTAFYLCASTHFSGQGAPGPQHFGDGTRLSIL.

This clone was found once. The chain has TRBV19 and TRBJ1-1, with 7 bases aligning to TRBD1. Trimming cost V 6 bases and J 0 bases; bases outside gene matches: 4. The germline CDR1 and CDR2 sequences are LNHDA and SQIVND (reference sequence). The CDR3 consists of 14 residues. CDR3 loop: CASSRTGMNTEAFF. The DNA of the CDR3 is TGTGCCAGTAGCCGGACAGGTATGAACACTGAAGCTTTCTTT. The whole variable domain, filled in from reference TRBV19 and TRBJ1-1, reads DGGITQSPKYLFRKEGQNVTLSCEQNLNHDAMYWYRQDPGQGLRLIYYSQIVNDFQKGDIAEGYSVSREKKESFPLTVTSAQKNPTAFYLCASSRTGMNTEAFFGQGTRLTVV.

The V gene is TRBV30, the J gene TRBJ1-2; 7 bases line up with TRBD1. In germline, CDR1 is GTSNPN, CDR2 SVGIG (reference sequence). The V segment lost 1 base and the J segment 6 bases; nucleotides outside the gene matches: 5. The CDR3 length is 13 residues. The CDR3 loop is CAWSGPTGHGYTF. The DNA of the CDR3 is TGTGCCTGGAGTGGACCGACAGGGCATGGCTACACCTTC.

This chain connects TRBV25-1 to TRBJ2-3; D ambiguous. Trimming stripped 2 bases from V and 1 base from J, with 13 bases between. The CDR3 runs 16 residues. Germline V gene data show CDR1 as MGHDK and CDR2 as SYGVNS. In DNA, the CDR3 is TGTGCCAGCAGTGAACCTAGGCAATGGGGCACAGATACGCAGTATTTT. This gives the protein CASSEPRQWGTDTQYF.

The chain joins TRBV9 to TRBJ1-4; D not resolved. CDR1 SGDLS and CDR2 YYNGEE come from the germline V gene. The CDR3 loop spans 15 amino acids. V lost 3 bases to trimming and J lost 7 bases, with 16 bases between them. CDR3: CASSASRTVGEKLFF. The CDR3 DNA is TGTGCCAGCAGCGCTTCTCGGACTGTTGGTGAAAAACTGTTTTTT.

The chain joins TRBV10-3 to TRBJ1-3; D uncertain. The germline V and J ends were trimmed by 3 bases and 3 bases, with 12 bases remaining between them. The germline CDR1 and CDR2 sequences are ENHRY and SYGVKD. The CDR3 totals 15 residues. This chain's CDR3 is CAISDASIGGNTIYF. CDR3 coding DNA: TGTGCCATCAGTGATGCAAGTATCGGTGGAAACACCATATATTTT.

This chain uses TRBV28 with TRBJ1-1; D may be TRBD1 (5 bases). Germline values: CDR1 MDHEN, CDR2 SYDVKM. The CDR3 spans 11 residues. The V and J ends lost 6 bases and 11 bases respectively, with 13 bases between them. The DNA of the CDR3 is TGTGCCAGCAGACTTGGGACTGTGGCTTTCTTT. This codes for CASRLGTVAFF.

This clone turned up a few times. The V gene is TRBV5-8, the J gene TRBJ2-5, with 7 positions matching TRBD1. Germline assignment: CDR1 SGHTS and CDR2 YDEGEE. Trimming at V came to 2 bases and at J to 4 bases, leaving 14 bases not matched to a gene. The CDR3 is 17 residues long. CDR3 protein: CASSFFGSQGRGETQYF. CDR3 sequence (DNA): TGTGCCAGCAGCTTTTTCGGGTCACAGGGGCGCGGAGAGACCCAGTACTTC.

The genes are TRBV19 and TRBJ1-4, with 9 bases identical to TRBD1. CDR1 and CDR2 from the germline V gene are LNHDA and SQIVND (reference sequence). This CDR3 is 15 amino acids long. With 3 bases clipped from V and 5 bases from J, the junction kept 4 bases outside the gene matches. CDR3 coding DNA: TGTGCCAGTAGTATGGGGACAGGGAAGAATGAAAAACTGTTTTTT. This encodes CASSMGTGKNEKLFF.

This clone was counted a single time. CDR3: CASSLGAGTGGLYNEQFF. CDR3 nucleotide sequence: TGCGCCAGCAGCTTGGGGGCTGGGACAGGGGGACTATACAATGAGCAGTTCTTC. The gene calls are TRBV5-1 and TRBJ2-1, with 11 positions matching TRBD1. Trimming at V came to 0 bases and at J to 4 bases, leaving 9 bases not matched to a gene. The CDR3 covers 18 residues. In germline, CDR1 is SGHRS, CDR2 YFSETQ.

V usage is TRBV6-5 and J usage is TRBJ2-7; 10 nucleotides line up with TRBD1. The CDR3 covers 14 residues. Trimming at V came to 6 bases and at J to 7 bases, leaving 9 bases not matched to a gene. Per the germline V gene, CDR1 is MNHEY and CDR2 is SVGAGI. The CDR3 DNA reads TGTGCCAGCAGAAGACAGGGGGCGAGGGAAGAGCAGTACTTC. Translating it yields CASRRQGAREEQYF.

At least ten counts were recorded for this clone. V is TRBV5-4 and J is TRBJ1-2; 10 nucleotides line up with TRBD1. This CDR3 is built from 13 residues. Germline CDR1 SGHNT, CDR2 YYREEE (reference sequence). V lost 7 bases to trimming and J lost 6 bases; unmatched junction nucleotides: 6. The CDR3 coding sequence is TGTGCCAGCTGGAGGACAGGGGGTAATGGCTACACCTTC. Protein: CASWRTGGNGYTF.

The chain joins TRBV4-3 to TRBJ1-5; 7 bases fit TRBD1. CDR3 length: 16 amino acids. Trimming took 0 bases from V and 1 from J; bases not matched to a gene: 3. CDR1 LGHNA and CDR2 YSLEER come from the germline V gene. The CDR3 DNA follows: TGCGCCAGCAGCCAAGAGGCGACAGGGAGCAATCAGCCCCAGCATTTT. It codes for CASSQEATGSNQPQHF.